These 26 T cell receptor beta chains were sequenced from one sample in a study of T cell responses to AZD1222 COVID-19 vaccine (dated by TCRdb to 2020 to 2022). Read against the paper, the sample's time point label means: baseline before first vaccination. Preparation of the library involved the immunoSEQ multiplex PCR assay. Held by TCRdb, this immuneACCESS table contains in-frame sequences only and omits some clones. Under half of the omission traces to an unresolved V gene where checked; the cause of the rest is unknown. The sample table shows 130,000 to 150,000 clones, and 75% to 95% are seen once. Of the sample, 2.8% falls within the top ten clones. Sequenced here: peripheral blood, sampled on day 0 of AZD1222 vaccination. The source is an adult in good health.

This rearrangement joins TRBV2 to TRBJ1-1; 7 nucleotides agree with TRBD1. This CDR3 has 13 residues. Unmatched junction bases numbered 8, after V lost 4 bases and J lost 9 bases. Germline CDR1 is SNHLY and CDR2 is FYNNEI. CDR3 residues: CASSAGQQGQAFF. The DNA of the CDR3 is TGTGCCAGCAGTGCGGGACAGCAGGGTCAAGCTTTCTTT.

The chain employs TRBV6-5 and TRBJ1-1; D is uncertain. Germline assignment: CDR1 MNHEY and CDR2 SVGAGI. The CDR3 is 13 residues long. V shed 7 bases and J shed 3 bases, with 12 bases lying between them. The CDR3 loop reads CASNQDLHTEAFF. Here the CDR3 DNA reads TGTGCCAGCAACCAGGACCTCCACACTGAAGCTTTCTTT.

This chain uses TRBV18 with TRBJ1-4, with D unresolved. The CDR3 contains 13 residues. Germline lookup yields CDR1 KGHSH and CDR2 LQKENI. V was pared by 0 bases and J by 5 bases, with 4 bases between. CDR3 loop: CASSPPANEKLFF. In DNA, the CDR3 is TGTGCCAGCTCACCACCGGCCAATGAAAAACTGTTTTTT. The full variable domain, with the rest looked up from reference TRBV18 and TRBJ1-4, is NAGVMQNPRHLVRRRGQEARLRCSPMKGHSHVYWYRQLPEEGLKFMVYLQKENIIDESGMPKERFSAEFPKEGPSILRIQQVVRGDSAAYFCASSPPANEKLFFGSGTQLSVL.

The V call is TRBV5-1, the J call TRBJ1-3; unclear D gene. The germline gives CDR1 SGHRS, CDR2 YFSETQ. CDR3 length equals 16 residues. With 0 bases removed from V and 4 bases from J, the gap between germline ends came to 14 bases. In nucleotides, the CDR3 is TGCGCCAGCAGCTTGGGTCGAAGCCTCGGGGGAAACACCATATATTTT. Translating it yields CASSLGRSLGGNTIYF.

The chain carries TRBV5-6 and TRBJ1-1, with 7 bases lining up with TRBD1. This CDR3 comprises 13 residues. CDR1 is SGHDT, CDR2 YYEEEE, per germline. V trimming: 2 bases; J trimming: 5 bases; junction bases outside the gene matches: 3. For the CDR3, the DNA is TGTGCCAGCAGCTTTTCAGGGGGGACTGAAGCTTTCTTT. It is translated as CASSFSGGTEAFF.

The genes are TRBV7-2 and TRBJ1-1, with D possibly matching TRBD1 (5 bases). Germline CDR1 and CDR2: SGHTA and FQGNSA. The V end lost 2 bases, the J end lost 6 bases, and 13 bases lay between the germline ends. CDR3 length: 14 amino acids. DNA of the CDR3: TGTGCCAGCAGCTTACCATACGTGGGGGCTGAAGCTTTCTTT. Protein sequence: CASSLPYVGAEAFF.

Regarding this clone: The CDR3 end shows no conserved phenylalanine or tryptophan, and so a read error is likely. Because the CDR3's place on the DNA is in doubt, the DNA is left out and the CDR3 is given as listed by TCRdb. The rearrangement uses TRBV28 and TRBJ1-2. The CDR3 length equals 9 residues, ends included. Germline assignment: CDR1 MDHEN and CDR2 SYDVKM. CDR3 loop: CASKNGDYS.

The V and J genes are TRBV7-2 and TRBJ2-7; D is ambiguous. Deletions cut 1 base from V and 6 bases from J, with 10 bases between. The V gene's germline CDR1 is SGHTA and CDR2 FQGNSA. The CDR3 is made up of 13 amino acids. Written as DNA, the CDR3 is TGTGCCAGCAGCTTAGATCCCGCCCGCGAGCAGTACTTC. Encoded protein: CASSLDPAREQYF.

This clone occurred once. The rearrangement joins TRBV6-2 or TRBV6-3 to TRBJ1-4; 12 bases align to TRBD1. V lost 4 bases and J lost 8; bases outside the gene matches: 8. Per the germline V gene, CDR1 is MNHEY and CDR2 is SVGEGT. The CDR3 runs 16 residues. The CDR3 DNA reads TGTGCCAGCAGTTCCCGGGACAGGGGGCGCCAGGAAAAACTGTTTTTT. Its translation: CASSSRDRGRQEKLFF.

The V gene is TRBV9, the J gene TRBJ1-1, with D tentatively TRBD1 (5 bases). Germline CDR1 SGDLS, CDR2 YYNGEE. The CDR3 is 13 amino acids. V was pared by 3 bases and J by 0 bases, with 6 bases between. The CDR3 sequence is CASSAGMNTEAFF. The CDR3 coding sequence is TGTGCCAGCAGCGCAGGGATGAACACTGAAGCTTTCTTT.

The genes are TRBV15 and TRBJ2-1; D possibly corresponds to TRBD1 (6 bases). The CDR3 covers 16 residues. Germline assignment: CDR1 LNHNV and CDR2 YYDKDF (reference sequence). The V and J ends lost 5 bases and 0 bases respectively, with 14 bases between them. CDR3 amino acids: CATSARTGLSYNEQFF. The CDR3 coding sequence is TGTGCCACCAGCGCGCGTACAGGGCTCTCCTACAATGAGCAGTTCTTC.

This clone was counted once. The chain carries TRBV11-2 and TRBJ2-1, with TRBD2 matching 10 bases. In germline, CDR1 is SGHAT, CDR2 FQNNGV. The CDR3 has 17 residues. The J segment lost 6 bases and the V segment lost 5 bases, leaving 13 bases of the junction unmatched. The CDR3 bases are TGTGCCAGCAGCCAAAGACTAGCGGGCCAGAGTGTCAATGAGCAGTTCTTC. This gives the protein CASSQRLAGQSVNEQFF. The variable domain in full, with the rest retrieved from reference TRBV11-2 and TRBJ2-1, is EAGVAQSPRYKIIEKRQSVAFWCNPISGHATLYWYQQILGQGPKLLIQFQNNGVVDDSQLPKDRFSAERLKGVDSTLKIQPAKLEDSAVYLCASSQRLAGQSVNEQFFGPGTRLTVL.

This chain joins TRBV12-5 and TRBJ2-7; 8 nucleotides align to TRBD1. Germline CDR1 is LGHNT and CDR2 is FRNRAP. This CDR3 contains 12 residues. The V segment lost 4 bases and the J segment 5 bases; nucleotides outside the gene matches: 1. The CDR3 region has the DNA TGTGCTAGTGGTTGGGACAGGAACGAGCAGTACTTC. Amino acids: CASGWDRNEQYF.

J is TRBJ2-1 and V is TRBV10-1; D remains ambiguous. The CDR3 runs 14 residues. Germline-derived CDR1 and CDR2 are WNHNN and SYGVQD (reference sequence). V gave up 0 bases and J gave up 7 bases, with 10 bases separating them. The CDR3 sequence is CASSESGEWNEQFF. CDR3 coding DNA: TGCGCCAGCAGTGAGTCTGGGGAATGGAATGAGCAGTTCTTC.

V usage is TRBV4-2 and J usage is TRBJ1-2; 8 bases fit TRBD1. With V trimmed by 4 bases and J by 6 bases, 13 bases remained unmatched. CDR3 size: 16 residues. The V gene's germline CDR1 is LGHNA and CDR2 YNFKEQ. The CDR3 region is CASSLPGQVVKDGYTF. Written as DNA, the CDR3 is TGTGCCAGCAGCCTTCCGGGACAGGTGGTAAAGGATGGCTACACCTTC.

V gene TRBV5-5 combines with J gene TRBJ1-1; D is perhaps TRBD1 (6 bases). CDR3 size: 15 residues. V shed 1 base and J shed 8 bases, with 18 bases lying between them. Germline CDR1 is SGHKS and CDR2 is YYEKEE (reference sequence). The CDR3 DNA reads as TGTGCCAGCAGCTTGAAGCCAGGGGCCCCGTCGGAAGCTTTCTTT. Translated, it gives CASSLKPGAPSEAFF.

V and J are TRBV5-1 and TRBJ2-2; 11 nucleotides agree with TRBD1. Per the germline V gene, CDR1 is SGHRS and CDR2 is YFSETQ. Trimming removed 3 bases from V and 3 bases from J; junction bases left unmatched: 4. This CDR3 comprises 16 residues. The CDR3 region has the DNA TGCGCCAGCAGCTCGGACAGGGGGCAGGACACCGGGGAGCTGTTTTTT. Translating it yields CASSSDRGQDTGELFF.

J is TRBJ1-6 and V is TRBV4-1; D is undetermined. Per the germline V gene, CDR1 is MGHRA and CDR2 is YSYEKL. The CDR3 totals 14 residues. Trimming took 2 bases from V and 5 from J, leaving 7 bases between them. The chain's CDR3 is CASSQTLNNSPLHF. The CDR3 DNA is TGCGCCAGCAGCCAAACCTTAAATAATTCACCCCTCCACTTT.

The V call is TRBV2, the J call TRBJ1-4; D uncertain. Trimming took 4 bases from V and 14 from J, leaving 20 bases between them. Germline V gene data show CDR1 as SNHLY and CDR2 as FYNNEI. CDR3 length equals 14 residues. This CDR3 is CASSVGLLPTRLFF. The DNA of the CDR3 is TGTGCCAGCAGTGTTGGCCTTTTACCAACCCGGCTGTTTTTT.

The chain recombines TRBV20-1 with TRBJ2-7, with D uncertain. CDR1 is DFQATT, CDR2 SNEGSKA, per germline (reference sequence). This CDR3 has 15 residues. V dropped 3 bases and J dropped 0 bases, with 15 bases sitting between them. CDR3 DNA sequence: TGCAGTGCTAGTGAGGCGGTCGCACACTCCTACGAGCAGTACTTC. It yields the protein CSASEAVAHSYEQYF.

The V call is TRBV19, the J call TRBJ1-5, with D maybe TRBD1 (5 bases). Trimming took 5 bases from V and 9 from J, leaving 20 bases between them. This CDR3 contains 15 residues. In germline, CDR1 is LNHDA, CDR2 SQIVND (reference sequence). Here the CDR3 reads CASSGHRSGGRPQHF. CDR3 nucleotide sequence: TGTGCCAGTAGTGGCCACAGGAGTGGGGGTCGGCCCCAGCATTTT.

This clone was seen once. The chain links TRBV19 to TRBJ2-1; TRBD2 matches 8 bases. In germline, CDR1 is LNHDA, CDR2 SQIVND (reference sequence). Unmatched junction bases numbered 8, after V lost 2 bases and J lost 8 bases. The CDR3 length is 15 residues. CDR3 in DNA: TGTGCCAGTAGTATAATCGTGGCGGGGGGCGATGAGCAGTTCTTC. Its translation is CASSIIVAGGDEQFF.

The chain is built from TRBV10-3 and TRBJ2-1; TRBD2 matches 8 bases. This CDR3 contains 15 residues. Germline CDR1 is ENHRY and CDR2 is SYGVKD. J lost 4 bases, V lost 4 bases, and 6 bases had no gene match. CDR3 region: CAISVIAGLYNEQFF. CDR3 bases: TGTGCCATCAGTGTAATAGCGGGACTGTACAATGAGCAGTTCTTC.

The sample holds one count of this clone. J is TRBJ2-2 and V is TRBV25-1, with D possibly being TRBD1 or TRBD2 (5 bases each). V gave up 10 bases and J gave up 5 bases, with 14 bases separating them. Germline lookup yields CDR1 MGHDK and CDR2 SYGVNS. The CDR3 is 13 amino acids. The CDR3 loop reads CATHRGGTGELFF. The CDR3 nucleotides are TGTGCCACCCACCGTGGGGGAACCGGGGAGCTGTTTTTT.

This chain joins TRBV11-2 and TRBJ2-3, with D possibly matching TRBD2 (6 bases). The V and J ends lost 1 base and 2 bases respectively, with 13 bases between them. CDR1 SGHAT and CDR2 FQNNGV come from the germline V gene. This CDR3 region has 16 residues. The CDR3, as DNA: TGTGCCAGCAGCTTAGGTGTGGCGGGGAACACAGATACGCAGTATTTT. This translates into CASSLGVAGNTDTQYF.

This clone was recorded once. The chain carries TRBV7-9 and TRBJ2-7; 11 bases are shared with TRBD2. CDR1 SEHNR and CDR2 FQNEAQ come from the germline V gene (reference sequence). V was pared by 3 bases and J by 5 bases, with 6 bases of the junction left unmatched. This CDR3 contains 15 residues. The CDR3 sequence: CASSFVLAGVHEQYF. Here the CDR3 DNA reads TGTGCCAGCAGCTTCGTACTAGCGGGAGTTCACGAGCAGTACTTC. Full variable domain (missing parts from reference TRBV7-9 and TRBJ2-7): DTGVSQNPRHKITKRGQNVTFRCDPISEHNRLYWYRQTLGQGPEFLTYFQNEAQLEKSRLLSDRFSAERPKGSFSTLEIQRTEQGDSAMYLCASSFVLAGVHEQYFGPGTRLTVT.